The rows below give T cell receptor beta chains drawn from one sample of a study of response to subunit inactivated influenza vaccine. TCRdb processed the RT-PCR reads anew with MiXCR; each CDR3 protein has one entry. The data show approximately 500,000 distinct CDR3 sequences, around 13% seen once. This specimen was PBMCs from blood, taken roughly 13 days after vaccination. The receptors here all came from a man aged 50 to 60 who received an inactivated influenza vaccine. Each CDR3 is given with its conserved first and last residue. D genes are given only for firm matches. Clone size is shown for a subset of rows, as once, few, many or a class of expanded clone.

cdr3_length	clone_size	v_call	j_call	d_call	cdr3_aa	cdr3_nt
16	few	TRBV15	TRBJ2-5	TRBD1	CATSRDSTGGRETQYF	TGTGCCACCAGCAGAGATTCGACAGGGGGTCGGGAGACCCAGTACTTC
8	few	TRBV20-1	TRBJ2-7	NA	CIRYEQYF	TGCATACGCTACGAGCAGTACTTC
16	few	TRBV24-1	TRBJ2-1	TRBD1	CATSDKDRGPDNEQFF	TGTGCCACCAGTGATAAGGACAGGGGGCCCGACAATGAGCAGTTCTTC
14	NA	TRBV19	TRBJ2-3	NA	CASSIRDLKDTQYF	TGTGCCAGTAGTATCAGAGACCTAAAAGATACGCAGTATTTT
14	few	TRBV6-1	TRBJ1-5	TRBD1	CASRKTGLGQPQHF	TGTGCCAGCAGGAAGACAGGGTTGGGCCAGCCCCAGCATTTT
16	NA	TRBV4-3	TRBJ2-3	NA	CASSQDLQDVTDTQYF	TGCGCCAGCAGCCAAGATTTACAGGACGTCACAGATACGCAGTATTTT
17	NA	TRBV4-3	TRBJ2-5	NA	CASSQERARLGEETQYF	TGCGCCAGCAGCCAAGAAAGGGCCAGGTTGGGGGAAGAGACCCAGTACTTC
13	NA	TRBV7-8	TRBJ1-4	NA	CASSLGVREKLFF	TGTGCCAGCAGCTTAGGCGTGCGTGAAAAACTGTTTTTT
14	few	TRBV9	TRBJ1-6	NA	CASTRESSNSPLHF	TGTGCCAGCACTAGGGAGTCTAGTAATTCACCCCTCCACTTT
14	NA	TRBV18	TRBJ2-2	NA	CASSPPLYTGELFF	TGTGCCAGCTCACCACCGTTATACACCGGGGAGCTGTTTTTT
16	few	TRBV3-1	TRBJ2-7	NA	CASSPGTKTRVYEQYF	TGTGCCAGCAGCCCCGGCACGAAGACAAGGGTCTACGAGCAGTACTTC
17	NA	TRBV10-3	TRBJ2-1	TRBD2	CAISEGTSGSEYNEQFF	TGTGCCATCAGTGAGGGGACTAGCGGGAGTGAATACAATGAGCAGTTCTTC
10	NA	TRBV7-9	TRBJ1-1	NA	CASSSWEAFF	TGTGCCAGCAGCTCTTGGGAAGCTTTCTTT
14	NA	TRBV7-2	TRBJ2-2	NA	CASSPLGADGELFF	TGTGCCAGCAGCCCCTTAGGGGCTGACGGGGAGCTGTTTTTT
14	NA	TRBV7-8	TRBJ2-7	NA	CASRQTGSAREQYF	TGTGCCAGCAGGCAGACAGGATCAGCGCGGGAGCAGTACTTC
14	NA	TRBV20-1	TRBJ2-1	NA	CSARDRVRYNEQFF	TGCAGTGCTAGAGATCGGGTGCGGTACAATGAGCAGTTCTTC
20	many	TRBV6-2/TRBV6-3	TRBJ2-1	NA	CASSSDRGTVAGTLYNEQFF	TGTGCCAGCAGTTCCGACCGAGGGACGGTAGCCGGGACGCTCTACAATGAGCAGTTCTTC
12	few	TRBV7-6	TRBJ2-7	NA	CASSPGTPEQYF	TGTGCCAGCAGCCCCGGGACACCGGAGCAGTACTTC
15	NA	TRBV20-1	TRBJ2-5	TRBD1	CSAESGQGFGETQYF	TGCAGTGCTGAGTCCGGACAGGGATTCGGAGAGACCCAGTACTTC
12	NA	TRBV20-1	TRBJ2-5	NA	CSAGGHQETQYF	TGCAGTGCTGGGGGACACCAAGAGACCCAGTACTTC
18	many	TRBV20-1	TRBJ2-7	NA	CSARVGWSPGGQNYEQYF	TGCAGTGCTAGAGTAGGTTGGTCCCCTGGGGGTCAGAACTACGAGCAGTACTTC
14	few	TRBV12-3/TRBV12-4	TRBJ1-3	NA	CASREQASGNTIYF	TGTGCCAGCAGGGAACAGGCATCTGGAAACACCATATATTTT